This is a list of T cell receptor beta chains from one sample in a study of regulatory T cells in long-lasting Graves disease. MiXCR, applied by TCRdb to the multiplex PCR reads, yields one record per CDR3 protein. The sample has about 450,000 distinct CDR3 sequences, 12% to 15% seen once. These data also featured in a second study, about T cells in Graves' hyperthyroidism and ophthalmopathy.

The sequenced sample was peripheral blood mononuclear cells (PBMCs), obtained at new diagnosis, from a patient treated with antithyroid drugs. Receptor source: a woman in her forties or fifties with Graves disease. Each CDR3 is given with its conserved first and last residue. Fields, in order: V gene, CDR3 length, J gene, clone size, D gene, CDR3 protein, CDR3 DNA. D genes are given only for firm matches. For some rows the clone size is stated as once, few or many, or as a class when expanded; others skip it.

V gene: TRBV18; CDR3 length: 16; J gene: TRBJ2-1; clone size: many; D gene: TRBD2; CDR3 protein: CASSPPLREDYNEQFF; CDR3 DNA: TGTGCCAGCTCACCACCGTTGCGGGAGGACTACAATGAGCAGTTCTTC
V gene: TRBV7-9; CDR3 length: 15; J gene: TRBJ1-1; clone size: few; D gene: .; CDR3 protein: CASSFHRSLNTEAFF; CDR3 DNA: TGTGCCAGCAGCTTTCACAGGTCCTTGAACACTGAAGCTTTCTTT
V gene: TRBV7-9; CDR3 length: 14; J gene: TRBJ2-5; clone size: many; D gene: .; CDR3 protein: CASSLRPSQETQYF; CDR3 DNA: TGTGCCAGCAGCTTACGCCCATCCCAAGAGACCCAGTACTTC
V gene: TRBV24-1; CDR3 length: 18; J gene: TRBJ2-1; clone size: many; D gene: TRBD2; CDR3 protein: CATSDNFSNGRALNEQFF; CDR3 DNA: TGTGCCACCAGTGACAACTTCTCTAACGGGAGGGCCCTCAATGAGCAGTTCTTC
V gene: TRBV28; CDR3 length: 14; J gene: TRBJ1-5; clone size: many; D gene: TRBD1; CDR3 protein: CASEDGQGDQPQHF; CDR3 DNA: TGTGCCAGCGAGGATGGACAGGGGGATCAGCCCCAGCATTTT
V gene: TRBV6-1; CDR3 length: 15; J gene: TRBJ1-4; clone size: few; D gene: TRBD1; CDR3 protein: CASSAYDRGSEKLFF; CDR3 DNA: TGTGCCAGCAGTGCATACGACAGGGGGTCTGAAAAACTGTTTTTT
V gene: TRBV27; CDR3 length: 16; J gene: TRBJ2-3; clone size: many; D gene: .; CDR3 protein: CASSWYRTHSTDTQYF; CDR3 DNA: TGTGCCAGCAGTTGGTACCGGACGCACAGCACAGATACGCAGTATTTT
V gene: TRBV7-6; CDR3 length: 15; J gene: TRBJ1-5; clone size: .; D gene: TRBD1; CDR3 protein: CASSLGTGAGQPQHF; CDR3 DNA: TGTGCCAGCAGCTTAGGCACAGGGGCGGGACAGCCCCAGCATTTT
V gene: TRBV3-1; CDR3 length: 16; J gene: TRBJ2-3; clone size: many; D gene: TRBD2; CDR3 protein: CASSHSTSGAAGEQYF; CDR3 DNA: TGTGCCAGCAGCCATAGTACTAGCGGGGCGGCGGGTGAGCAGTATTTT
V gene: TRBV11-2; CDR3 length: 11; J gene: TRBJ2-2; clone size: many; D gene: .; CDR3 protein: CASKAVGELFF; CDR3 DNA: TGTGCCAGCAAGGCGGTCGGGGAGCTGTTTTTT
V gene: TRBV5-6; CDR3 length: 15; J gene: TRBJ1-4; clone size: few; D gene: TRBD1; CDR3 protein: CASSRQGVGREKLFF; CDR3 DNA: TGTGCCAGCAGCCGACAGGGAGTCGGGCGTGAAAAACTGTTTTTT
V gene: TRBV10-3; CDR3 length: 14; J gene: TRBJ2-7; clone size: many; D gene: .; CDR3 protein: CAITKDILRDEQYF; CDR3 DNA: TGTGCCATCACAAAGGACATCCTTAGGGACGAGCAGTACTTC
V gene: TRBV5-1; CDR3 length: 15; J gene: TRBJ1-4; clone size: .; D gene: .; CDR3 protein: CASSPGSATNEKLFF; CDR3 DNA: TGCGCCAGCAGCCCGGGCAGTGCAACTAATGAAAAACTGTTTTTT
V gene: TRBV3-1; CDR3 length: 15; J gene: TRBJ2-1; clone size: few; D gene: TRBD1; CDR3 protein: CASSPKRTGGNEQFF; CDR3 DNA: TGTGCCAGCAGCCCGAAAAGAACAGGGGGCAATGAGCAGTTCTTC
V gene: TRBV28; CDR3 length: 17; J gene: TRBJ2-5; clone size: many; D gene: TRBD2; CDR3 protein: CASSGDKREVYRETQYF; CDR3 DNA: TGTGCCAGCTCCGGGGATAAGCGGGAGGTCTACAGAGAGACCCAGTACTTC
V gene: TRBV4-1; CDR3 length: 13; J gene: TRBJ2-3; clone size: .; D gene: .; CDR3 protein: CASSQLPVDTQYF; CDR3 DNA: TGCGCCAGCAGCCAACTGCCCGTAGATACGCAGTATTTT
V gene: TRBV28; CDR3 length: 16; J gene: TRBJ2-7; clone size: many; D gene: TRBD2; CDR3 protein: CASSLPRTSGSYEQYF; CDR3 DNA: TGTGCCAGCAGTTTGCCCCGGACTAGCGGGAGCTACGAGCAGTACTTC
V gene: TRBV29-1; CDR3 length: 14; J gene: TRBJ2-1; clone size: many; D gene: TRBD2; CDR3 protein: CSVERTSGSNEQFF; CDR3 DNA: TGCAGCGTTGAAAGGACTAGCGGGAGTAATGAGCAGTTCTTC
V gene: TRBV24-1; CDR3 length: 15; J gene: TRBJ2-1; clone size: many; D gene: .; CDR3 protein: CATSDLHGGDDEQFF; CDR3 DNA: TGTGCCACCAGTGATTTGCACGGGGGCGACGATGAGCAGTTCTTC
V gene: TRBV5-4; CDR3 length: 17; J gene: TRBJ2-1; clone size: few; D gene: .; CDR3 protein: CASRPRTRESSYNEQFF; CDR3 DNA: TGTGCCAGCAGACCACGTACTAGGGAGAGCTCCTACAATGAGCAGTTCTTC
V gene: TRBV28; CDR3 length: 16; J gene: TRBJ2-3; clone size: many; D gene: TRBD2; CDR3 protein: CASSHRLAGDTDTQYF; CDR3 DNA: TGTGCCAGCAGCCACCGACTAGCGGGTGACACAGATACGCAGTATTTT
V gene: TRBV5-1; CDR3 length: 15; J gene: TRBJ2-2; clone size: few; D gene: TRBD2; CDR3 protein: CASQGLAGNTGELFF; CDR3 DNA: TGCGCCAGTCAGGGACTAGCGGGGAACACCGGGGAGCTGTTTTTT
V gene: TRBV10-3; CDR3 length: 14; J gene: TRBJ2-7; clone size: few; D gene: .; CDR3 protein: CAINPGLTQSEQYF; CDR3 DNA: TGTGCCATCAACCCGGGACTGACGCAGTCCGAGCAGTACTTC
V gene: TRBV7-7; CDR3 length: 14; J gene: TRBJ1-5; clone size: many; D gene: .; CDR3 protein: CASSSRGDNQPQHF; CDR3 DNA: TGTGCCAGCAGCTCACGGGGGGACAATCAGCCCCAGCATTTT
V gene: TRBV27; CDR3 length: 20; J gene: TRBJ2-4; clone size: many; D gene: TRBD2; CDR3 protein: CASSTNPGTSGILAKNIQYF; CDR3 DNA: TGTGCCAGCAGTACCAACCCCGGGACTAGCGGGATCTTAGCCAAAAACATTCAGTACTTC
V gene: TRBV2; CDR3 length: 17; J gene: TRBJ2-1; clone size: .; D gene: TRBD2; CDR3 protein: CASSQSVPGLAGEGQFF; CDR3 DNA: TGCGCCAGCAGCCAATCCGTACCGGGACTAGCGGGCGAGGGGCAGTTCTTC
V gene: TRBV3-1; CDR3 length: 12; J gene: TRBJ2-1; clone size: many; D gene: .; CDR3 protein: CASSQHAWGQFF; CDR3 DNA: TGTGCCAGCAGCCAACACGCCTGGGGGCAGTTCTTC
V gene: TRBV19; CDR3 length: 15; J gene: TRBJ2-5; clone size: .; D gene: TRBD2; CDR3 protein: CASRAGLAGEETQYF; CDR3 DNA: TGTGCCAGTAGGGCCGGACTAGCGGGAGAGGAGACCCAGTACTTC
V gene: TRBV15; CDR3 length: 15; J gene: TRBJ1-2; clone size: few; D gene: .; CDR3 protein: CATSRDSRENYGYTF; CDR3 DNA: TGTGCCACCAGCAGAGATTCCAGGGAAAACTATGGCTACACCTTC
V gene: TRBV11-2; CDR3 length: 16; J gene: TRBJ2-5; clone size: many; D gene: .; CDR3 protein: CASSLSLGVPQETQYF; CDR3 DNA: TGTGCCAGCAGCTTGTCGCTCGGGGTTCCACAAGAGACCCAGTACTTC
V gene: TRBV6-1; CDR3 length: 14; J gene: TRBJ1-5; clone size: many; D gene: .; CDR3 protein: CASSDRDSNQPQHF; CDR3 DNA: TGTGCCAGCAGTGACCGGGACAGCAATCAGCCCCAGCATTTT
V gene: TRBV11-1; CDR3 length: 11; J gene: TRBJ2-7; clone size: .; D gene: .; CDR3 protein: CTSSLADEQYF; CDR3 DNA: TGTACCAGCAGCTTAGCTGACGAGCAGTACTTC
V gene: TRBV7-2; CDR3 length: 14; J gene: TRBJ2-7; clone size: .; D gene: .; CDR3 protein: CASSAVAAPREQYF; CDR3 DNA: TGTGCCAGCAGCGCGGTGGCAGCCCCTAGGGAGCAGTACTTC
V gene: TRBV2; CDR3 length: 14; J gene: TRBJ1-1; clone size: many; D gene: .; CDR3 protein: CASSENSVNTEAFF; CDR3 DNA: TGTGCCAGCAGTGAAAACAGCGTGAACACTGAAGCTTTCTTT
V gene: TRBV19; CDR3 length: 15; J gene: TRBJ2-2; clone size: few; D gene: .; CDR3 protein: CASSIGVLNTGELFF; CDR3 DNA: TGTGCCAGTAGTATTGGGGTTTTAAACACCGGGGAGCTGTTTTTT
V gene: TRBV4-1; CDR3 length: 15; J gene: TRBJ2-7; clone size: few; D gene: .; CDR3 protein: CASSQFVASSYEQYF; CDR3 DNA: TGCGCCAGCAGCCAATTCGTGGCGAGCTCCTACGAGCAGTACTTC
V gene: TRBV28; CDR3 length: 13; J gene: TRBJ2-5; clone size: many; D gene: .; CDR3 protein: CASSPRWGETQYF; CDR3 DNA: TGTGCCAGCAGCCCCAGGTGGGGGGAGACCCAGTACTTC
V gene: TRBV12-3/TRBV12-4; CDR3 length: 12; J gene: TRBJ1-2; clone size: .; D gene: .; CDR3 protein: CASRVTGYGYTF; CDR3 DNA: TGTGCCAGCAGAGTGACGGGCTATGGCTACACCTTC
V gene: TRBV6-1; CDR3 length: 14; J gene: TRBJ1-1; clone size: .; D gene: .; CDR3 protein: CASSWGAGNTEAFF; CDR3 DNA: TGTGCCAGCAGCTGGGGGGCGGGAAACACTGAAGCTTTCTTT
V gene: TRBV2; CDR3 length: 14; J gene: TRBJ1-3; clone size: many; D gene: .; CDR3 protein: CASSDRVSGNTIYF; CDR3 DNA: TGTGCCAGCAGTGACAGGGTATCCGGAAACACCATATATTTT